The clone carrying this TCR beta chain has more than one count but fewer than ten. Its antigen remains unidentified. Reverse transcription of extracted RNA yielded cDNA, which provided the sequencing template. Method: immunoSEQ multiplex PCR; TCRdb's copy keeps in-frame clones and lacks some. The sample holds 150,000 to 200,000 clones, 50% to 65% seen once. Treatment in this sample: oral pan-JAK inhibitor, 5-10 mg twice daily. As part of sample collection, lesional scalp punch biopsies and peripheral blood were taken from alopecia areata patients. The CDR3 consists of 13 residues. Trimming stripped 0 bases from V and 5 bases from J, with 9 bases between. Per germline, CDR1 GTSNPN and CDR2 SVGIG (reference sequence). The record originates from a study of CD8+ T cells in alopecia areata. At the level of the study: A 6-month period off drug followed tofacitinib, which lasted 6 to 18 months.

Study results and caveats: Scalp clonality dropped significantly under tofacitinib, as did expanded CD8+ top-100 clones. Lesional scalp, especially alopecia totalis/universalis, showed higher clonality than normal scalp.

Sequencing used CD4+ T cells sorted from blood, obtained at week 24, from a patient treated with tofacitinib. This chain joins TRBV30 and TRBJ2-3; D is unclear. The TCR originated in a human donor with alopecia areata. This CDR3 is CAWSVPNQDTQYF. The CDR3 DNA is TGTGCCTGGAGTGTCCCAAATCAAGATACGCAGTATTTT.